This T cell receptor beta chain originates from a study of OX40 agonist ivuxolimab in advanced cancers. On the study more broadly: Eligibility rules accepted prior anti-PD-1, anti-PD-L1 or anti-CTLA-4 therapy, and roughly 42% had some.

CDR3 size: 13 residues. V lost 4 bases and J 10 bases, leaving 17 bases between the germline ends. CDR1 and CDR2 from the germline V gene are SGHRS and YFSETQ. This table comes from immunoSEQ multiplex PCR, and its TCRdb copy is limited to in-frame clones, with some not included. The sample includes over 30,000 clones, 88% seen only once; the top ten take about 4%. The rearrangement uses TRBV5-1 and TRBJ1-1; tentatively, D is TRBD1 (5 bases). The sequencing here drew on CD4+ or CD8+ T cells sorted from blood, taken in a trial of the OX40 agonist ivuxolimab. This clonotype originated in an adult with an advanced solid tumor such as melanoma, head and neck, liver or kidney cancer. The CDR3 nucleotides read TGCGCCAGCAGCCCAGGGACGACCGCTCGAGCTTTCTTT. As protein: CASSPGTTARAFF.